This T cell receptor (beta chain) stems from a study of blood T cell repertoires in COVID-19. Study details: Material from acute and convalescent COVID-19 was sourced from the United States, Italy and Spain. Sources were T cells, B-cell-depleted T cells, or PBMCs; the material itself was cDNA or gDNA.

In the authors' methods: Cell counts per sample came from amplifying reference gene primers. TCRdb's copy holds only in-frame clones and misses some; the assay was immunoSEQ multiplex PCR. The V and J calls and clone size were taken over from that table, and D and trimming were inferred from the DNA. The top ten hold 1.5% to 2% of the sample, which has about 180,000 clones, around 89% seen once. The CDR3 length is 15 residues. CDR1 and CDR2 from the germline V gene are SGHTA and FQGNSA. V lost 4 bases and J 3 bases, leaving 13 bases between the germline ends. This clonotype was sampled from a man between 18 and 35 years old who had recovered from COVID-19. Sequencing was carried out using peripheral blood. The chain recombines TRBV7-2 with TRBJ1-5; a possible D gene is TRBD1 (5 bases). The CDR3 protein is CASSSGGALNQPQHF. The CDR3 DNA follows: TGTGCCAGCAGCTCCGGCGGGGCCCTCAATCAGCCCCAGCATTTT.